Below are 28 T cell receptor beta chains sequenced from a single sample in a study of blood T cell repertoires in COVID-19. Generated by immunoSEQ multiplex PCR, the TCRdb table keeps only in-frame clones and is missing some. The sample records about 160,000 clones, 80% being singletons. The specimen sequenced was PBMCs or T cells enriched from blood (not recorded which). These TCRs come from a woman in her fifties or sixties who had recovered from COVID-19.

Here the CDR3 reads CSVYDRGYEQYF. In nucleotides, the CDR3 is TGCAGCGTTTACGACAGGGGTTACGAGCAGTACTTC. The rearrangement joins TRBV29-1 to TRBJ2-7; 8 nucleotides align to TRBD1. The CDR3 is 12 amino acids. Germline CDR1 and CDR2: SQVTM and ANQGSEA. Trimming at V came to 5 bases and at J to 4 bases, leaving 4 bases not matched to a gene.

This sequence joins TRBV13 and TRBJ2-2; D possibly corresponds to TRBD1 (6 bases). The germline V gene encodes CDR1 PRHDT and CDR2 FYEKMQ (reference sequence). This CDR3 has 15 amino acids. V was clipped by 4 bases and J by 2 bases, with 11 bases between them. CDR3 residues: CASSSRQANTGELFF. The CDR3 DNA reads TGTGCCAGCAGCTCAAGACAGGCTAACACCGGGGAGCTGTTTTTT. The complete variable domain, with remaining parts taken from reference TRBV13 and TRBJ2-2, reads AAGVIQSPRHLIKEKRETATLKCYPIPRHDTVYWYQQGPGQDPQFLISFYEKMQSDKGSIPDRFSAQQFSDYHSELNMSSLELGDSALYFCASSSRQANTGELFFGEGSRLTVL.

The rearrangement joins TRBV14 to TRBJ1-2, with a possible D match to TRBD1 (6 bases). The CDR3 has 15 residues. The germline V gene encodes CDR1 SGHDN and CDR2 FVKESK. V was pared by 2 bases and J by 6 bases, with 16 bases between. The CDR3 spells CASSQLLQGYNGYTF. The CDR3 coding sequence is TGTGCCAGCAGCCAACTCCTACAGGGATATAATGGCTACACCTTC.

The V and J genes are TRBV19 and TRBJ1-6, with D maybe TRBD1 (6 bases). This CDR3 has 14 residues. V was clipped by 7 bases and J by 8 bases, with 15 bases between them. Germline CDR1 and CDR2: LNHDA and SQIVND (reference sequence). The CDR3 DNA reads TGTGCCAGTATCCCCGCCCCAGGGGATTCACCCCTCCACTTT. Translation gives CASIPAPGDSPLHF.

This chain joins TRBV2 and TRBJ1-4; the D gene is possibly TRBD1 (6 bases). V lost 6 bases and J lost 5, with 13 bases in between. This CDR3 is 14 amino acids long. Germline CDR1 and CDR2: SNHLY and FYNNEI. DNA of the CDR3: TGTGCCAGCAGCGTGGACAGATCCAATGAAAAACTGTTTTTT. Its protein product is CASSVDRSNEKLFF.

The V call is TRBV5-8, the J call TRBJ1-2, with 8 bases matching TRBD1. The CDR3 extends over 15 amino acids. Germline V CDR1 and CDR2: SGHTS, YDEGEE. With V trimmed by 5 bases and J by 2 bases, 8 bases remained unmatched. The chain's CDR3 is CASSRRQGLNYGYTF. CDR3 DNA sequence: TGTGCCAGCAGTCGGAGACAGGGGCTAAACTATGGCTACACCTTC.

The gene calls are TRBV7-3 and TRBJ1-2, with 8 bases lining up with TRBD1. After removal of 5 bases from V and 5 bases from J, the junction contained 10 bases not matched to a gene. The CDR3 extends over 15 amino acids. CDR1 is SGHTA and CDR2 is FQGTGA in the germline V gene. Here the CDR3 reads CASSPTGGIGYGYTF. CDR3 in DNA: TGTGCCAGCAGCCCCACAGGGGGTATTGGGTATGGCTACACCTTC.

This clone was detected a few times. This chain links TRBV5-1 with TRBJ2-5, with TRBD2 as a possible D gene (5 bases). Trimming shortened V by 1 base and J by 7 bases, and 8 bases separated the two germline ends. There are 12 residues in the CDR3. Germline V CDR1 and CDR2: SGHRS, YFSETQ. CDR3 residues: CASSLPGGTQYF. CDR3 bases: TGCGCCAGCAGCTTGCCCGGAGGGACCCAGTACTTC.

The CDR3: CASSPFGGGTTDTQYF. CDR3 DNA: TGCGCCAGCAGCCCTTTCGGGGGGGGGACCACAGATACGCAGTATTTT. V and J are TRBV5-1 and TRBJ2-3; 8 bases line up with TRBD2. Germline V gene lookup returns CDR1 SGHRS and CDR2 YFSETQ. The CDR3 totals 16 residues. Trimming removed 4 bases from V and 2 bases from J; junction bases left unmatched: 9.

This clone occurred a few times. For the CDR3, the DNA is TGTGCCAGCAGCTTCAGGGCGAACACTGAAGCTTTCTTT. This translates into CASSFRANTEAFF. This rearrangement joins TRBV7-3 to TRBJ1-1; D is perhaps TRBD1 (5 bases). There are 13 residues in the CDR3. CDR1 SGHTA and CDR2 FQGTGA come from the germline V gene. Trimming pared 3 bases from V and 1 base from J, leaving 6 bases between.

V and J are TRBV9 and TRBJ2-1; TRBD2 matches at 9 bases. This CDR3 is built from 15 residues. Looked up from germline, CDR1 is SGDLS and CDR2 is YYNGEE. The V gene end was trimmed by 0 bases and the J gene end by 5 bases; junction bases not matched to a gene: 3. CDR3 in amino acids: CASSVASGGNNEQFF. The CDR3 coding sequence is TGTGCCAGCAGCGTAGCCAGCGGGGGGAACAATGAGCAGTTCTTC.

The chain has TRBV5-1 and TRBJ1-1, with a tentative D call TRBD1 (6 bases). Trimming left V 1 base short and J 4 bases short, with 8 bases between. This CDR3 spans 13 amino acids. Germline-derived CDR1 and CDR2 are SGHRS and YFSETQ. The CDR3 sequence is CASSLTRGTEAFF. The CDR3 region has the DNA TGCGCCAGCAGCTTGACCAGGGGCACTGAAGCTTTCTTT.

This clone was seen a handful of times. The V call is TRBV30, the J call TRBJ1-6, with 7 bases lining up with TRBD1. The CDR3 has 13 amino acids. CDR1 and CDR2 from the germline V gene are GTSNPN and SVGIG (reference sequence). J was trimmed by 6 bases and V by 2 bases; bases with no gene match: 1. In nucleotides, the CDR3 is TGTGCCTGGAGTACAGGGGCTAATTCACCCCTCCACTTT. Encoded protein: CAWSTGANSPLHF.

The chain combines TRBV29-1 with TRBJ1-2, with a weak D call TRBD1 (5 bases). This CDR3 is 13 amino acids long. Per the germline V gene, CDR1 is SQVTM and CDR2 is ANQGSEA. Trimming took off 6 bases at V and 7 bases at J, with 18 bases between the two ends. CDR3 sequence (DNA): TGCAGCGTCGCAGGGTCCTCTTCCCTTGGCTACACCTTC. Encoded protein: CSVAGSSSLGYTF.

The chain carries TRBV5-1 and TRBJ2-3; TRBD2 aligns across 7 bases. V was pared by 5 bases and J by 4 bases, with 4 bases of the junction left unmatched. Germline CDR1 is SGHRS and CDR2 is YFSETQ. This CDR3 has 13 amino acids. This CDR3 reads CASRREGSDTQYF. CDR3 bases: TGCGCCAGCAGAAGGGAGGGTTCAGATACGCAGTATTTT.

The chain links TRBV7-9 to TRBJ1-6; a weak D match, TRBD1 (6 bases). This CDR3 contains 16 residues. Trimming shortened V by 3 bases and J by 7 bases, and 16 bases separated the two germline ends. Germline V lookup: CDR1 SEHNR, CDR2 FQNEAQ (reference sequence). DNA for the CDR3: TGTGCCAGCAGCTTGCTGCCAGGGGTAAACAATTCACCCCTCCACTTT. Its translation: CASSLLPGVNNSPLHF.

The chain joins TRBV30 to TRBJ2-7, with 9 bases matching TRBD1. The CDR3 sequence is 14 residues long. CDR1 and CDR2 (germline): GTSNPN, SVGIG (reference sequence). The V gene end was trimmed by 6 bases and the J gene end by 6 bases; junction bases not matched to a gene: 12. CDR3 coding DNA: TGTGCCTGCGGGAGGACAGGGGACATGGCCGAGCAGTACTTC. It specifies CACGRTGDMAEQYF.

This clone was counted a few times. The chain combines TRBV6-5 with TRBJ1-1, with a tentative D call TRBD1 (5 bases). The CDR3 is 16 residues long. Trimming stripped 4 bases from V and 0 bases from J, with 15 bases between. CDR1 MNHEY and CDR2 SVGAGI come from the germline V gene. CDR3 amino acids: CASSSTAQAVNTEAFF. The CDR3 DNA sequence: TGTGCCAGCAGTTCGACAGCCCAGGCGGTGAACACTGAAGCTTTCTTT.

The genes are TRBV23-1 and TRBJ1-1, with a tentative D call TRBD1 (6 bases). TRBV23-1 is an ORF; its function is uncertain. The CDR3 contains 14 residues. Trimming cost V 3 bases and J 1 base, with 9 bases left between them. DNA for the CDR3: TGCGCCAGCAGTCACGTGACAGGGAACACTGAAGCTTTCTTT. This gives the protein CASSHVTGNTEAFF.

This clone appeared a few times. V is TRBV5-1 and J is TRBJ2-3; 10 bases are shared with TRBD1. The CDR3 is made up of 15 amino acids. CDR1 SGHRS and CDR2 YFSETQ come from the germline V gene. V trimming: 4 bases; J trimming: 2 bases; junction bases outside the gene matches: 4. The CDR3 protein is CASSAGQGYTDTQYF. DNA for the CDR3: TGCGCCAGCAGCGCGGGACAGGGGTACACAGATACGCAGTATTTT.

This clone has only one observation. The chain combines TRBV6-1 with TRBJ1-5; D not certain. The CDR3 is 13 amino acids. Germline CDR1 reads MNHNS; CDR2 reads SASEGT. V lost 3 bases, J lost 7 bases, and 10 bases lay in between. CDR3 amino acids: CASSDEERQPQHF. CDR3 in DNA: TGTGCCAGCAGTGATGAGGAGCGGCAGCCCCAGCATTTT.

This chain links TRBV7-3 with TRBJ2-3; a possible D gene is TRBD1 (6 bases). Trimming removed 2 bases at V and 6 bases at J, with 18 bases between. The CDR3 loop spans 16 amino acids. In germline, CDR1 is SGHTA, CDR2 FQGTGA. CDR3: CASSLQAQGSSDTQYF. The CDR3, as DNA: TGTGCCAGCAGCTTACAGGCGCAGGGGTCGTCCGATACGCAGTATTTT.

This clone was detected once. In nucleotides, the CDR3 is TGTGCCATCAGTGAGTCAATAGCGGGGTCCCAGTACTTC. It yields the protein CAISESIAGSQYF. This chain connects TRBV10-3 to TRBJ2-5, with 8 bases that match TRBD2. Germline CDR1 and CDR2: ENHRY and SYGVKD. This CDR3 region has 13 residues. The V segment lost 0 bases and the J segment 9 bases; nucleotides outside the gene matches: 3.

V gene TRBV27 combines with J gene TRBJ1-2; D ambiguous. Germline loops: CDR1 MNHEY, CDR2 SMNVEV (reference sequence). The CDR3 sequence is 13 residues long. V was pared by 7 bases and J by 4 bases, with 13 bases between. The DNA of the CDR3 is TGTGCCAGCACCAACACGCCGTCCTATGGCTACACCTTC. Amino acid sequence: CASTNTPSYGYTF.

This CDR3 reads CASSYARQNTGELFF. DNA of the CDR3: TGTGCCAGCAGTTATGCCCGACAGAACACCGGGGAGCTGTTTTTT. J is TRBJ2-2 and V is TRBV6-5; no definite D call. This CDR3 comprises 15 residues. From germline, CDR1 is MNHEY and CDR2 SVGAGI. Trimming pared 3 bases from V and 1 base from J, leaving 9 bases between.

V is TRBV3-1 (or the pseudogene TRBV3-2) and J is TRBJ2-1, with D hard to call. V was shortened by 1 base and J by 7 bases, with 14 bases between the two germline ends. CDR1 is LGHDT and CDR2 is YNNKEL in the germline V gene (reference sequence). The CDR3 is made up of 15 amino acids. The CDR3 region is CASSQGGWANNEQFF. The CDR3 DNA is TGTGCCAGCAGCCAAGGTGGGTGGGCGAATAATGAGCAGTTCTTC.

V is TRBV4-1 and J is TRBJ2-5, with TRBD2 matching over 11 bases. This CDR3 region has 15 residues. In germline, CDR1 is MGHRA, CDR2 YSYEKL. Losses at the gene ends were 1 base for V and 6 bases for J; bases not matched to a gene: 4. CDR3 sequence reads: CASSQVAGGPKTQYF. CDR3 nucleotides: TGCGCCAGCAGCCAAGTAGCGGGGGGGCCAAAGACCCAGTACTTC.

V is TRBV2 and J is TRBJ2-1; D not certain. V was trimmed by 4 bases and J by 0 bases, leaving 13 bases between them. The CDR3 contains 16 residues. The germline CDR1 and CDR2 sequences are SNHLY and FYNNEI. The CDR3 DNA sequence: TGTGCCAGCAGTGGGGCCAGCCCAAGCTCCTACAATGAGCAGTTCTTC. This sequence encodes CASSGASPSSYNEQFF. The full variable domain, with the rest looked up from reference TRBV2 and TRBJ2-1, is EPEVTQTPSHQVTQMGQEVILRCVPISNHLYFYWYRQILGQKVEFLVSFYNNEISEKSEIFDDQFSVERPDGSNFTLKIRSTKLEDSAMYFCASSGASPSSYNEQFFGPGTRLTVL.